One and the same sample provided the 17 T cell receptor beta chains below, sequenced in a study of identical twins. TCRdb re-analysed the 5' RACE reads in MiXCR, keeping a single row per CDR3 protein. Among 400,000 to 550,000 distinct CDR3 sequences listed, 20% to 25% were seen once. These sequences were also reported in another study, on T cells expressing NK-cell markers.

The sequenced sample consisted of CD4+ T cells sorted from blood. The receptors stem from a woman aged 18-29 years in good health.

This clonotype was detected a few times. The CDR3 protein is CASSLGRALGYTF. In DNA, the CDR3 is TGCGCCAGCAGCTTGGGAAGGGCATTGGGCTACACCTTC. This rearrangement joins TRBV5-1 to TRBJ1-2; the D is unclear. The CDR3 totals 13 residues. Germline V gene sequence: CDR1 SGHRS, CDR2 YFSETQ. Trimming cost V 0 bases and J 8 bases, with 11 bases left between them.

V gene TRBV5-8 combines with J gene TRBJ2-1, with no clear D. Trimming pared 8 bases from V and 4 bases from J, leaving 13 bases between. The CDR3 length is 13 residues. Germline values: CDR1 SGHTS, CDR2 YDEGEE. The chain's CDR3 is CARRPAEYNEQFF. DNA for the CDR3: TGTGCCAGGAGACCCGCGGAGTACAATGAGCAGTTCTTC.

This rearrangement joins TRBV21-1 to TRBJ2-3; the D call in the table, TRBD1, was not verified against the DNA. TRBV21-1 is labeled a pseudogene. The CDR3 runs 12 residues. CDR3 sequence reads: CASYRGMDTQYF. The CDR3 DNA reads TGTGCCTCCTATAGGGGAATGGATACGCAGTATTTT.

This chain joins TRBV2 and TRBJ2-7; D unresolved. Trimming shortened V by 3 bases and J by 8 bases, and 14 bases separated the two germline ends. CDR1 is SNHLY, CDR2 FYNNEI, per germline. This CDR3 is 13 amino acids long. The CDR3 DNA reads TGTGCCAGCAGTGAGATTTCGAGGCGAAAGCAGTACTTC. Translation gives CASSEISRRKQYF.

The chain has TRBV20-1 and TRBJ2-1; TRBD2 is a possible D gene (6 bases). Germline loops: CDR1 DFQATT, CDR2 SNEGSKA (reference sequence). The V gene lost 3 bases and the J gene lost 10 bases, with 22 bases spanning the gap. This CDR3 spans 15 amino acids. CDR3 in amino acids: CSASGLLAGWPEQFF. The CDR3 coding sequence is TGCAGTGCTAGCGGTTTACTAGCCGGGTGGCCGGAGCAGTTCTTC.

The sample holds a few counts of this clonotype. The gene calls are TRBV7-2 and TRBJ2-7, with a possible D match to TRBD1 (6 bases). The CDR3 covers 16 residues. In germline, CDR1 is SGHTA, CDR2 FQGNSA. The V end was cut by 5 bases, the J end by 1 base, with 18 bases between. In DNA, the CDR3 is TGTGCCAGCAGCCTGGTCAGCAGGGGTTTTTCCTACGAGCAGTACTTC. Residues: CASSLVSRGFSYEQYF.

The V call is TRBV6-5, the J call TRBJ2-7; D assignment may be TRBD1 or TRBD2 (5 bases each). CDR1 MNHEY and CDR2 SVGAGI come from the germline V gene. The CDR3 consists of 14 residues. V lost 2 bases to trimming and J lost 6 bases, with 14 bases between them. The CDR3 DNA sequence: TGTGCCAGCAGTTACCCCCGGGACCGCGGCGAGCAGTACTTC. This encodes CASSYPRDRGEQYF.

In its sample, this clonotype was seen a few times. The chain has TRBV25-1 and TRBJ1-2; 7 nucleotides align to TRBD1. The germline V gene encodes CDR1 MGHDK and CDR2 SYGVNS. The CDR3 has 13 amino acids. With 5 bases clipped from V and 7 bases from J, the junction kept 7 bases outside the gene matches. CDR3 sequence: CASSIYRGGGYTF. DNA of the CDR3: TGTGCCAGCAGTATCTACAGGGGTGGTGGCTACACCTTC.

This chain uses TRBV11-2 with TRBJ2-2; D is tentatively TRBD1 or TRBD2 (5 bases each). The CDR3 spans 16 residues. Germline values: CDR1 SGHAT, CDR2 FQNNGV. Trimming cost V 2 bases and J 2 bases, with 12 bases left between them. The CDR3: CASSLHGTANTGELFF. The CDR3 bases are TGTGCCAGCAGCTTACACGGGACGGCTAACACCGGGGAGCTGTTTTTT.

This clonotype was observed a few times. The V gene is TRBV9, the J gene TRBJ2-3; TRBD2 might be the D (7 bases). Germline V CDR1 and CDR2: SGDLS, YYNGEE. V was trimmed by 0 bases and J by 6 bases, leaving 11 bases between them. There are 14 residues in the CDR3. The CDR3 sequence: CASSVGKGGDTQYF. CDR3 DNA: TGTGCCAGCAGCGTAGGCAAGGGGGGGGATACGCAGTATTTT.

This clonotype was found a few times. The chain couples TRBV10-3 to TRBJ2-7, with TRBD2 matching 9 bases. Germline trimming cut 0 bases from V and 5 bases from J; bases unmatched to any gene: 8. This CDR3 spans 16 amino acids. Germline assignment: CDR1 ENHRY and CDR2 SYGVKD. DNA of the CDR3: TGTGCCATCAGTGAGTCGAGTAGCGGGAGTTCTCACGAGCAGTACTTC. This codes for CAISESSSGSSHEQYF.

This clonotype was counted a few times. The chain employs TRBV29-1 and TRBJ2-7, with D uncertain. CDR3 size: 12 residues. Trimming stripped 5 bases from V and 1 base from J, with 9 bases between. Germline V gives CDR1 SQVTM, CDR2 ANQGSEA. The CDR3 sequence: CSVFAVSYEQYF. DNA for the CDR3: TGCAGCGTTTTTGCAGTGTCCTACGAGCAGTACTTC.

This rearrangement joins TRBV10-3 to TRBJ1-2; 12 bases match TRBD1. V was pared by 5 bases and J by 7 bases, with 5 bases of the junction left unmatched. This CDR3 spans 14 amino acids. CDR1 is ENHRY and CDR2 is SYGVKD in the germline V gene. This chain's CDR3 is CAISIRDRGPGYTF. CDR3 sequence (DNA): TGTGCCATCAGTATCCGGGACAGGGGGCCTGGCTACACCTTC.

The chain joins TRBV5-1 to TRBJ1-1, with no clear D. This CDR3 has 14 amino acids. Germline V gene sequence: CDR1 SGHRS, CDR2 YFSETQ. V shed 0 bases and J shed 2 bases, with 8 bases lying between them. DNA of the CDR3: TGCGCCAGCAGCTTGGTTAGTGTCAACACTGAAGCTTTCTTT. Amino acid sequence: CASSLVSVNTEAFF. The full variable domain, completed using reference TRBV5-1 and TRBJ1-1, is KAGVTQTPRYLIKTRGQQVTLSCSPISGHRSVSWYQQTPGQGLQFLFEYFSETQRNKGNFPGRFSGRQFSNSRSEMNVSTLELGDSALYLCASSLVSVNTEAFFGQGTRLTVV.

The chain employs TRBV7-9 and TRBJ2-7, with 9 nucleotides matching TRBD2. This CDR3 has 14 amino acids. CDR1 is SEHNR and CDR2 is FQNEAQ in the germline V gene (reference sequence). After removal of 6 bases from V and 9 bases from J, the junction contained 12 bases not matched to a gene. The DNA of the CDR3 is TGTGCCAGCAGTCCGTCCTTAGCGGGAGCAGTGCAGTACTTC. It specifies CASSPSLAGAVQYF.

This clonotype was counted only a few times. This rearrangement joins TRBV12-3 or TRBV12-4 to TRBJ2-7, with TRBD1 identical over 10 bases. The junction had 7 bases not matched to a gene; V was cut back by 4 bases and J by 7 bases. The CDR3 is 14 amino acids. DNA for the CDR3: TGTGCCAGCAGTTCTCCGGGACAGGGGAGAGAGCAGTACTTC. Translation gives CASSSPGQGREQYF.

This clonotype was recorded a few times. J is TRBJ1-5 and V is TRBV11-2, with D maybe TRBD1 (5 bases). The V end was cut by 5 bases, the J end by 5 bases, with 16 bases between. Germline V gene sequence: CDR1 SGHAT, CDR2 FQNNGV. The length of the CDR3 is 15 residues. CDR3 sequence: CASSRNTGGDQPQHF. The CDR3 nucleotides are TGTGCCAGCAGCCGAAATACGGGAGGGGATCAGCCCCAGCATTTT.